Described below is a single T cell receptor (beta chain) sequence and its context. The antigen is not known. This entry comes from a study of cytomegalovirus exposure and HLA in healthy donors. 60 Vbeta and 13 Jbeta primers were used in PCR. Clones were sequenced by immunoSEQ multiplex PCR, and TCRdb holds only the in-frame ones, with some missing. Found here are more than 45,000 clones; the top ten clones hold roughly 4%. V was pared by 2 bases and J by 3 bases, with 13 bases between. Germline values: CDR1 MGHDK, CDR2 SYGVNS. The CDR3 extends over 15 amino acids. Findings and caveats of the study: TCR beta chains associated with HLA were, in a later analysis, more clonally expanded than equally common others. Researchers reportedly found TCR beta sequences accurately predicted most subjects' HLA-A and HLA-B alleles.

The chain is built from TRBV25-1 and TRBJ1-2, with a weak D call TRBD1 (6 bases). The sequenced sample was PBMCs. The receptor was derived from a male donor in good health and CMV-seronegative. In DNA, the CDR3 is TGTGCCAGCAGTGAACCAGGGGCTGGAGACTATGGCTACACCTTC. It codes for CASSEPGAGDYGYTF.